This T cell receptor beta chain was sequenced in a study of OX40 agonist ivuxolimab in advanced cancers. TCRdb's table, derived via immunoSEQ multiplex PCR, lists solely in-frame clones and lacks some. The sample lists more than 50,000 clones, about 85% occurring once. The germline V and J ends were trimmed by 0 bases and 4 bases, with 9 bases remaining between them. This CDR3 comprises 14 residues. CDR1 and CDR2 (germline): WNHNN, SYGVQD (reference sequence). The TCR comes from an adult with an advanced solid tumor such as melanoma, head and neck, liver or kidney cancer. The chain joins TRBV10-1 to TRBJ2-5; D is possibly TRBD2 (6 bases). The sequencing here drew on CD4+ or CD8+ T cells sorted from blood, taken in a trial of the OX40 agonist ivuxolimab. The CDR3 here is CASSESRRGETQYF. DNA for the CDR3: TGCGCCAGCAGTGAGTCGAGGCGGGGAGAGACCCAGTACTTC.